This T cell receptor (beta chain) was captured in a study of T cells in Graves' hyperthyroidism and ophthalmopathy. General observations from the study: Ophthalmopathy was identified by the model a median about 6.8 months ahead of onset.

The CDR3 consists of 12 residues. CDR1 is DFQATT, CDR2 SNEGSKA, per germline (reference sequence). As to this clonotype: Antigen unknown.

Newly diagnosed hyperthyroidism, duration under 2 months, in patients aged 18 to 65. Clinicians diagnosed patients from clinical symptoms, serum thyroxine and TRAb, thyroid ultrasound and orbital computed tomography. The sample, blood from the first hyperthyroidism diagnosis, precedes any ophthalmopathy symptoms. Template material for amplifying TCR beta CDR3 regions consisted of RNA transcripts. A first-round RT-PCR of the TCR CDR3 used the HTBI primer set. TCRdb redid the calling of the multiplex PCR reads with MiXCR, one entry per CDR3 protein. This sample has some 600,000 distinct CDR3 sequences; roughly 14% occur once, and the top ten carry about 5.8%.

The sequence came from a woman aged 25 to 45 with Graves' hyperthyroidism that later progressed to Graves' ophthalmopathy. The J gene is TRBJ2-3, the V gene TRBV20-1; no clear D gene. The sequenced material came from blood. The CDR3 protein is CRAQTMADTQYF. The CDR3 coding sequence is TGCAGGGCGCAAACTATGGCAGATACGCAGTATTTT.